This TCR beta chain was captured by sequencing in a study of beta chain features in type 1 diabetes (dated by TCRdb to between 2017 and 2018). At the level of the whole study: No differences in mean age, gender distribution, total cell number or subset yield were found between patients and healthy donors. A total of around 110,000,000 sorted cells were examined across all samples, and RNA yield correlated strongly with the number of cells per subset. In the study, TCRB repertoires of sorted circulating CD4+ T cell subsets from recently diagnosed type 1 diabetes patients were compared with those of matched healthy donors. Whereas all 28 donors provided naive and central memory subsets, regulatory and stem cell-like memory subsets were isolated from just 8 patients and roughly 8 healthy donors. Results the study describes overall, beyond this receptor: A moderate but significant shortening of TCRB CDR3 length was observed in type 1 diabetes patients in all four CD4+ subsets. Fewer insertions and more nucleotide deletions at VDJ recombination sites were observed in patients with type 1 diabetes, implying thymic rearrangement abnormalities. Because the HLA sub-analyses included only small numbers of individuals, any influence of HLA type on TCRB rearrangement was left unresolved. Naive, central memory and regulatory TCRB repertoires appeared to be more similar among patients than among healthy donors. Shorter templates might have been favored by PCR, but patient and control samples were amplified and corrected together, so both groups would have been affected equally by any skew. Because cDNA was sequenced instead of genomic DNA, activated cells with high expression could be over-represented, although the groups did not differ in activation or CD3 levels.

Trimming accounts for 1 base at V and 3 bases at J, while the number of junction bases matched to no gene is 0. CDR1 SGHNT and CDR2 YENEEA are derived from the germline V gene. The CDR3 covers 14 residues, taking in both the cysteine and the phenylalanine. The sequence is cut down to CDR3 DNA, 42 bases in frame from base 1. The entire amount of isolated RNA was reverse transcribed using the High Capacity cDNA Reverse Transcription Kit, so the sequenced TCRB transcripts were expressed ones. Deep immunoSEQ sequencing was applied to naive, central memory and regulatory T cell samples, giving an average of about 3.7 million total reads per sample. Sorted cells were lysed in RLT buffer, and RNA was extracted using DNase-treated RNeasy Micro or Mini kits according to cell number. Each cell subset was processed on its own to prevent cross-contamination, while patient and healthy donor samples were processed together. The immunoSEQ multiplex PCR was used to amplify TCRB sequences from cDNA, yielding 87-bp fragments that span the CDR3 region. The amplicons were sequenced using the Illumina HiSeq platform. Regarding the original processing steps: Synthetic template baselines were used to correct PCR bias computationally, reads within Hamming distance 2 were collapsed, and singletons that could not be merged were discarded. By aligning reads against IMGT, V, D and J genes, CDR3 length, and insertions or deletions at six rearrangement sites were assigned. Within each subset, clonotype counts were normalized to sorted cell number, and only after that were true diversity and Gini coefficients computed with the tcR R package. The overlap coefficient, calculated on TCRB nucleotide sequences, was used to measure repertoire sharing. TCRdb holds this immuneACCESS table with in-frame rearrangements only. Some clones are missing; in checked studies, unresolved V genes explain under half, and the rest has no known cause. V, J and clone size are those of that table, while D and trimming were read from the DNA. Here the sample has approximately 140,000 clones; 7% to 10% occur a single time. The ten largest clones represent about 0.7% of the sample.

Each donor gave one peripheral blood draw, averaging approximately 110 mL, which was collected into heparinised tubes. Using a panel that included CD45RO, CCR7, CD25, CD127, CD95 and CD27, naive, central memory, regulatory and stem cell-like memory CD4+ T cells were sorted on a BD FACSAria II. All sorted populations exceeded 95% purity. PBMCs were isolated immediately by Lymphoprep density gradient centrifugation and stained directly without culture. So that batch effects would be minimized, each experiment stained and sorted samples in pairs, pairing one healthy donor with one patient. Comment on this clone: Its antigen has not been determined. No base quality information exists; no much larger clone differs at one position.

Recombination connected TRBV11-3 to TRBJ2-3; TRBD1 matches 8 bases in the middle. The sequencing sample was made of central memory CD4+ T cells from blood. The receptor was isolated from a young man with type 1 diabetes. Here the CDR3 is given as CASSLGTGTDTQYF. Read as DNA, the sequence is TGTGCCAGCAGCTTAGGGACAGGGACAGATACGCAGTATTTT.